The 7 T cell receptor beta chains given below trace back to one sample, sequenced in a study of early T cells in non-severe SARS-CoV-2 infection. In TCRdb, the 5' RACE reads were re-called with MiXCR into one record per CDR3 protein. The repertoire consists of 35,000 to 45,000 distinct CDR3 sequences, with more than 9% occurring once and the leading ten covering roughly 15%. What was sequenced was whole blood. Source of these receptors: an adult who was a healthcare worker with PCR-confirmed SARS-CoV-2 infection or an uninfected control (not recorded which).

This clonotype was counted at least ten times. This chain connects TRBV4-3 to TRBJ2-7, with 11 bases aligning to TRBD2. This CDR3 comprises 16 residues. Germline lookup yields CDR1 LGHNA and CDR2 YSLEER. Losses at the gene ends were 1 base for V and 3 bases for J; bases not matched to a gene: 5. CDR3: CASSQGVAGGVYEQYF. The CDR3 coding sequence is TGCGCCAGCAGCCAAGGAGTAGCGGGGGGGGTCTACGAGCAGTACTTC.

This clonotype has a handful of counts. The chain is built from TRBV7-2 and TRBJ1-5, with a weak D call TRBD1 (5 bases). The ends were cut back, 5 bases at V and 4 bases at J, with 15 bases in the middle. Germline V gene sequence: CDR1 SGHTA, CDR2 FQGNSA. CDR3 length: 15 residues. This CDR3 reads CASSTWDWGNQPQHF. The CDR3 DNA reads as TGTGCCAGCAGCACCTGGGACTGGGGAAATCAGCCCCAGCATTTT. The variable domain in full, completed from reference TRBV7-2 and TRBJ1-5, reads GAGVSQSPSNKVTEKGKDVELRCDPISGHTALYWYRQSLGQGLEFLIYFQGNSAPDKSGLPSDRFSAERTGGSVSTLTIQRTQQEDSAVYLCASSTWDWGNQPQHFGDGTRLSIL.

This clonotype was seen only a few times. The gene calls are TRBV7-2 and TRBJ2-5, with D unclear. Trimming shortened V by 0 bases and J by 5 bases, and 7 bases separated the two germline ends. Germline V lookup: CDR1 SGHTA, CDR2 FQGNSA. The CDR3 length is 13 residues. The CDR3 DNA reads TGTGCCAGCAGCTTAGCCCCGTTGGAGACCCAGTACTTC. Protein: CASSLAPLETQYF.

The chain uses TRBV7-2 and TRBJ2-3; the match to TRBD2 covers 8 bases. CDR3 size: 15 residues. V lost 1 base, J lost 2 bases, and 2 bases stayed unmatched. The V gene's germline CDR1 is SGHTA and CDR2 FQGNSA. The CDR3 nucleotides are TGTGCCAGCAGCTTAGAAGCGGGGGCCACAGATACGCAGTATTTT. It translates to CASSLEAGATDTQYF.

This clonotype was counted between two and nine times. This chain connects TRBV9 to TRBJ2-5; maybe TRBD1 (6 bases). This CDR3 spans 16 amino acids. V dropped 0 bases and J dropped 2 bases, with 14 bases sitting between them. Germline V lookup: CDR1 SGDLS, CDR2 YYNGEE. The DNA for the CDR3 is TGTGCCAGCAGCGTAGTGCGGACAGCCCCTCAAGAGACCCAGTACTTC. Amino acid sequence: CASSVVRTAPQETQYF.

In its sample, this clonotype was seen a few times. The V and J genes are TRBV7-8 and TRBJ2-7; 9 bases are shared with TRBD2. The CDR3 sequence is 15 residues long. V shed 4 bases, J shed 3 bases, and the junction held 7 bases outside the gene matches. Germline V CDR1 and CDR2: SGHVS, FQNEAQ. The CDR3 reads CASSSSLAGIYEQYF. CDR3 DNA sequence: TGTGCCAGCAGCTCCAGCCTAGCGGGGATCTACGAGCAGTACTTC.

The J gene is TRBJ2-3, the V gene TRBV5-6, with no clear D. The CDR3 is 13 residues long. CDR1 is SGHDT, CDR2 YYEEEE, per germline. V gave up 5 bases and J gave up 0 bases, with 7 bases separating them. CDR3 region: CASRVTSTDTQYF. In nucleotides, the CDR3 is TGTGCCAGCAGGGTGACTAGCACAGATACGCAGTATTTT.